A selection of T cell receptor beta chains follows, all from one sample in a study. TCRdb reprocessed the 5' RACE reads via MiXCR and lists one record per CDR3 protein. This table holds roughly 57,000 distinct CDR3 sequences, roughly 20% found once. Material for sequencing was tumor-infiltrating Tregs sorted from the breast tumor. These receptors originate from a female donor with breast cancer. The CDR3 runs from the conserved cysteine through the conserved F or W. D genes are given only for firm matches. Size is omitted from some rows. Given values are once, few, many or a class for expanded clones.

j_call: TRBJ2-5; v_call: TRBV6-5; d_call: TRBD1; clone_size: .; cdr3_nt: TGTGCCAGCAGTAACCTGGACAGGGGGCAAGAGACCCAGTACTTC; cdr3_aa: CASSNLDRGQETQYF
j_call: TRBJ2-7; v_call: TRBV7-8; d_call: TRBD2; clone_size: .; cdr3_nt: TGTGCCAGCAGCTTATTGCCTGGACGGGGGGCCTACGAGCAGTACTTC; cdr3_aa: CASSLLPGRGAYEQYF
j_call: TRBJ1-4; v_call: TRBV11-2; d_call: .; clone_size: .; cdr3_nt: TGTGCCAGCAGCTCAAACTCGGGGGGCCTCGGAAGCGAAAAACAGTTTTTT; cdr3_aa: CASSSNSGGLGSEKQFF
j_call: TRBJ2-5; v_call: TRBV5-1; d_call: .; clone_size: many; cdr3_nt: TGCGCCAGCAGCTTGGGGCCAGCAGAGACCCAGTACTTC; cdr3_aa: CASSLGPAETQYF
j_call: TRBJ2-6; v_call: TRBV7-9; d_call: TRBD2; clone_size: many; cdr3_nt: TGTGCCAGCAGCTTAATTAAGGGCGGGAGGCTCTCTGGGGCCAACGTCCTGACTTTC; cdr3_aa: CASSLIKGGRLSGANVLTF
j_call: TRBJ2-1; v_call: TRBV15; d_call: .; clone_size: .; cdr3_nt: TGTGCCACCAGCAGATCTGGGGACTCCTACAATGAGCAGTTCTTC; cdr3_aa: CATSRSGDSYNEQFF
j_call: TRBJ2-3; v_call: TRBV6-5; d_call: .; clone_size: .; cdr3_nt: TGTGCCAGCAGTTACTCGAGTGGCCCGGTGGGGGCTACGCAGTATTTT; cdr3_aa: CASSYSSGPVGATQYF
j_call: TRBJ1-1; v_call: TRBV19; d_call: .; clone_size: .; cdr3_nt: TGTGCCAGTAGTATAAATAGGGGTGAAGCTTTCTTT; cdr3_aa: CASSINRGEAFF
j_call: TRBJ1-1; v_call: TRBV5-1; d_call: TRBD1; clone_size: few; cdr3_nt: TGCGCCAGCAGGACCGGGACAGGGGGCACTGAAGCTTTCTTT; cdr3_aa: CASRTGTGGTEAFF
j_call: TRBJ2-1; v_call: TRBV9; d_call: .; clone_size: many; cdr3_nt: TGTGCCAGCAGCCCCCGACAGGGCGGGAACAATGAGCAGTTCTTC; cdr3_aa: CASSPRQGGNNEQFF
j_call: TRBJ1-2; v_call: TRBV5-1; d_call: TRBD1; clone_size: medium-sized; cdr3_nt: TGCGCCAGCAGCTTTTCGGGACAGTCGGGCTATGGCTACACCTTC; cdr3_aa: CASSFSGQSGYGYTF
j_call: TRBJ2-1; v_call: TRBV6-1; d_call: .; clone_size: few; cdr3_nt: TGTGCCAGCAGTGCATTAGGGGGTTTTTCCTACAATGAGCAGTTCTTC; cdr3_aa: CASSALGGFSYNEQFF
j_call: TRBJ1-1; v_call: TRBV7-9; d_call: TRBD1; clone_size: once; cdr3_nt: TGTGCCGGCGACAGGGCGGGTGAGAACACTGAAGCTTTCTTT; cdr3_aa: CAGDRAGENTEAFF
j_call: TRBJ2-7; v_call: TRBV7-8; d_call: .; clone_size: once; cdr3_nt: TGTGCCAGCAGCGTGGACGGATACGAGCAGTACTTC; cdr3_aa: CASSVDGYEQYF
j_call: TRBJ2-1; v_call: TRBV7-9; d_call: .; clone_size: .; cdr3_nt: TGTGCCAGCAGCTTCCAGGGATTGGAGGGTGGTGAGCAGTTCTTC; cdr3_aa: CASSFQGLEGGEQFF
j_call: TRBJ1-5; v_call: TRBV15; d_call: .; clone_size: many; cdr3_nt: TGTAGCAATCAGCCCCAGCATTTT; cdr3_aa: CSNQPQHF
j_call: TRBJ1-3; v_call: TRBV28; d_call: .; clone_size: few; cdr3_nt: TGTGCCAGCAGTTCCGTTAGCTCTGGAAACACCATATATTTT; cdr3_aa: CASSSVSSGNTIYF
j_call: TRBJ2-2; v_call: TRBV7-7; d_call: .; clone_size: many; cdr3_nt: TGTGCTAGCAGCCAGGCGGGCTCGAACACCGGGGAGCTGTTTTTT; cdr3_aa: CASSQAGSNTGELFF